This entry lists 31 T cell receptor beta chains sequenced from one sample in a study of T-cell memory formation after mild COVID-19. One entry per CDR3 protein results from TCRdb running MiXCR on the 5' RACE reads. Of 470,000 or so distinct CDR3 sequences listed, 25% were seen once; the top ten hold roughly an eighth. Sequencing was performed on PBMCs or a T cell subset sorted from them (not recorded which). Every receptor here comes from an adult woman who had mild COVID-19 (a few samples of this study predate the infection). Cell type and time point are not known.

This clonotype has more than one count but fewer than ten. The chain joins TRBV19 to TRBJ2-3; 8 nucleotides align to TRBD1. The trim removed 4 bases at V and 1 base at J, leaving 4 bases unmatched. The CDR3 spans 15 residues. Germline V gene lookup returns CDR1 LNHDA and CDR2 SQIVND (reference sequence). The CDR3 region is CASSTPGQGTDTQYF. The DNA of the CDR3 is TGTGCCAGTAGTACTCCGGGACAGGGCACAGATACGCAGTATTTT. Looking up the rest from reference TRBV19 and TRBJ2-3 gives the full variable domain: DGGITQSPKYLFRKEGQNVTLSCEQNLNHDAMYWYRQDPGQGLRLIYYSQIVNDFQKGDIAEGYSVSREKKESFPLTVTSAQKNPTAFYLCASSTPGQGTDTQYFGPGTRLTVL.

V and J are TRBV20-1 and TRBJ1-5; D is unclear. Trimming cost V 5 bases and J 5 bases, with 19 bases left between them. The CDR3 sequence is 15 residues long. From germline, CDR1 is DFQATT and CDR2 SNEGSKA (reference sequence). In DNA, the CDR3 is TGCAGTGCTCGCGCCCAGATACAAACGGATCAGCCCCAGCATTTT. Its protein is CSARAQIQTDQPQHF.

The genes are TRBV5-5 and TRBJ2-1, with no clear D. CDR3 length equals 15 residues. The V gene lost 2 bases and the J gene lost 7 bases, with 16 bases spanning the gap. CDR1 is SGHKS and CDR2 is YYEKEE in the germline V gene (reference sequence). In DNA, the CDR3 is TGTGCCAGCAGCTTTGATCGGATACCATGGAATGAGCAGTTCTTC. Encoded protein: CASSFDRIPWNEQFF.

The V and J genes are TRBV4-3 and TRBJ2-3, with TRBD1 matching 7 bases. Germline CDR1 reads LGHNA; CDR2 reads YSLEER. This CDR3 comprises 19 residues. V lost 3 bases and J lost 4; bases outside the gene matches: 19. The CDR3 spells CASSQIGGHEGVGADTQYF. The CDR3, as DNA: TGCGCCAGCAGCCAGATAGGGGGCCACGAAGGTGTTGGGGCAGATACGCAGTATTTT.

This sequence joins TRBV12-3 or TRBV12-4 and TRBJ1-1; no clear D. The CDR3 is 12 amino acids. Deletions cut 6 bases from V and 11 bases from J, with 16 bases between. The CDR3 loop is CASSSRPLGAFF. CDR3 sequence (DNA): TGTGCCAGCAGCTCCCGGCCCCTCGGGGCTTTCTTT.

V gene TRBV19 combines with J gene TRBJ1-5; tentative D call: TRBD1 (5 bases). The V gene lost 7 bases and the J gene lost 2 bases, with 12 bases spanning the gap. The germline V gene encodes CDR1 LNHDA and CDR2 SQIVND (reference sequence). This CDR3 has 14 residues. CDR3 sequence: CASTRIGGNQPQHF. In DNA, the CDR3 is TGTGCCAGTACCCGGATAGGGGGCAATCAGCCCCAGCATTTT.

In DNA form, the CDR3 reads TGTGCCAGCAGTTTATCACAGGGGGCGGACTATGGCTACACCTTC. The encoded protein is CASSLSQGADYGYTF. This chain uses TRBV27 with TRBJ1-2, with 9 bases matching TRBD1. The trim removed 0 bases at V and 3 bases at J, leaving 2 bases unmatched. The CDR3 runs to 15 residues. Germline-derived CDR1 and CDR2 are MNHEY and SMNVEV (reference sequence).

CDR3 in DNA: TGTGCCAGCAGCTTATTCCAGGGGAGCACTGAAGCTTTCTTT. Translating it yields CASSLFQGSTEAFF. This chain links TRBV7-3 with TRBJ1-1, with a tentative D call TRBD1 (6 bases). This CDR3 spans 14 amino acids. V lost 2 bases and J 4 bases, leaving 11 bases between the germline ends. Germline V lookup: CDR1 SGHTA, CDR2 FQGTGA.

The sample holds one count of this clonotype. The chain employs TRBV7-9 and TRBJ2-7, with D tentatively TRBD1 (6 bases). The CDR3 runs to 13 residues. Germline assignment: CDR1 SEHNR and CDR2 FQNEAQ (reference sequence). Trimming removed 8 bases at V and 0 bases at J, with 11 bases between. This CDR3 is CASEGEPSYEQYF. CDR3 coding DNA: TGTGCCAGCGAGGGGGAACCCTCCTACGAGCAGTACTTC.

J is TRBJ1-2 and V is TRBV6-7; 10 bases are a match to TRBD1. TRBV6-7 is flagged as an ORF with uncertain function. This CDR3 has 15 amino acids. The junction had 6 bases not matched to a gene; V was cut back by 4 bases and J by 4 bases. Here the CDR3 DNA reads TGTGCCAGCAGTTTCAGGGACAGGGGAAGCTATGGCTACACCTTC. Amino acids: CASSFRDRGSYGYTF.

The chain uses TRBV7-3 and TRBJ2-7; 7 bases match TRBD1. V shed 4 bases, J shed 3 bases, and the junction held 3 bases outside the gene matches. The germline CDR1 and CDR2 sequences are SGHTA and FQGTGA. The CDR3 loop spans 13 amino acids. The CDR3 DNA reads as TGTGCCAGCAGCTACTGGACAGGCTACGAGCAGTACTTC. Its translation is CASSYWTGYEQYF.

The rearrangement uses TRBV5-4 and TRBJ2-2; 7 bases are shared with TRBD1. The germline gives CDR1 SGHNT, CDR2 YYREEE (reference sequence). V was pared by 4 bases and J by 6 bases, with 12 bases of the junction left unmatched. The CDR3 has 16 residues. For the CDR3, the DNA is TGTGCCAGCAGCGCCGCTCAGGGGGTCACGGCCGGGGAGCTGTTTTTT. This gives the protein CASSAAQGVTAGELFF.

In its sample, this clonotype was seen many times. This chain uses TRBV19 with TRBJ2-2; a possible D gene is TRBD2 (6 bases). V dropped 10 bases and J dropped 5 bases, with 20 bases sitting between them. Germline V gene lookup returns CDR1 LNHDA and CDR2 SQIVND (reference sequence). CDR3 size: 15 residues. CDR3 in DNA: TGTGCCACCCCTAAGGAGACGGGACTTACCGGGGAGCTGTTTTTT. This encodes CATPKETGLTGELFF.

The chain combines TRBV2 with TRBJ2-2, with 8 nucleotides matching TRBD1. This CDR3 contains 13 residues. J was trimmed by 5 bases and V by 6 bases; bases with no gene match: 2. From germline, CDR1 is SNHLY and CDR2 FYNNEI. CDR3 nucleotide sequence: TGTGCCAGCAGCTGGACAGGGACCGGGGAGCTGTTTTTT. Protein product: CASSWTGTGELFF.

This clonotype was counted ten times or more. The chain uses TRBV5-6 and TRBJ1-1; unclear D gene. Trimming removed 2 bases from V and 1 base from J, with 15 bases in between. The CDR3 contains 16 residues. Germline CDR1 is SGHDT and CDR2 is YYEEEE. The CDR3 sequence is CASSFSRGRRNTEAFF. The CDR3 region has the DNA TGTGCCAGCAGCTTCAGTCGGGGAAGGCGGAACACTGAAGCTTTCTTT.

V and J are TRBV9 and TRBJ2-2; D may be TRBD2 (5 bases). CDR1 is SGDLS, CDR2 YYNGEE, per germline. V shed 5 bases and J shed 7 bases, with 9 bases lying between them. This CDR3 comprises 12 residues. CDR3 in DNA: TGTGCCAGCAGGCGGGTTAACGGGGAGCTGTTTTTT. Its translation: CASRRVNGELFF.

There are a few counts of this clonotype. The V and J genes are TRBV5-1 and TRBJ2-2; 7 bases match TRBD2. There are 15 residues in the CDR3. With V trimmed by 2 bases and J by 4 bases, 5 bases remained unmatched. Per germline, CDR1 SGHRS and CDR2 YFSETQ. For the CDR3, the DNA is TGCGCCAGCAGCTTCTCGCGGGAGCCCACCGGGGAGCTGTTTTTT. This codes for CASSFSREPTGELFF.

The genes are TRBV5-1 and TRBJ2-3, with 10 bases matching TRBD2. With V trimmed by 0 bases and J by 1 base, 2 bases remained unmatched. The CDR3 has 16 amino acids. Germline CDR1 and CDR2: SGHRS and YFSETQ. The DNA of the CDR3 is TGCGCCAGCAGCTTGGGAGGGACTAGCGGCACAGATACGCAGTATTTT. This encodes CASSLGGTSGTDTQYF.

The chain uses TRBV20-1 and TRBJ2-7; D is perhaps TRBD2 (7 bases). This CDR3 contains 18 residues. The germline V gene has CDR1 DFQATT and CDR2 SNEGSKA (reference sequence). The V end was cut by 0 bases, the J end by 2 bases, with 23 bases between. Here the CDR3 DNA reads TGCAGTGCTAGAGATGGGGAGGGCAGGGGCGATGATCCCTACGAGCAGTACTTC. Translated: CSARDGEGRGDDPYEQYF.

The CDR3 sequence is CASSRRTGGYGYTF. CDR3 sequence (DNA): TGTGCCAGCAGTCGACGGACAGGGGGCTATGGCTACACCTTC. The genes are TRBV12-3 or TRBV12-4 and TRBJ1-2; TRBD1 matches at 10 bases. V was clipped by 5 bases and J by 4 bases; unmatched bases: 4. The CDR3 length is 14 residues.

This clonotype was seen a handful of times. The gene calls are TRBV12-3 or TRBV12-4 and TRBJ2-1; 8 bases are shared with TRBD2. J lost 5 bases, V lost 5 bases, and 8 bases had no gene match. This CDR3 spans 15 amino acids. Here the CDR3 DNA reads TGTGCCAGCAGTGCTAGCGGGCGCCGAGACAATGAGCAGTTCTTC. Protein: CASSASGRRDNEQFF.

The rearrangement links TRBV7-6 to TRBJ1-5; a possible D gene is TRBD1 (6 bases). The germline V gene encodes CDR1 SGHVS and CDR2 FNYEAQ. V was cut by 1 base and J by 4 bases, with 11 bases left in between. The CDR3 runs 15 residues. The CDR3 region is CASSLGRGRNQPQHF. The CDR3 bases are TGTGCCAGCAGCTTAGGCAGGGGAAGGAATCAGCCCCAGCATTTT.

This clonotype was counted a few times. The chain uses TRBV7-2 and TRBJ1-6; D is ambiguous. Per the germline V gene, CDR1 is SGHTA and CDR2 is FQGNSA. Between the trimmed V and J ends, which lost 7 bases and 0 bases, there was a span of 10 bases. There are 15 residues in the CDR3. CDR3 protein: CASTHRSSYNSPLHF. The CDR3 coding sequence is TGTGCCAGCACTCACCGTAGCTCCTATAATTCACCCCTCCACTTT.

This chain connects TRBV4-1 to TRBJ1-2, with unresolved D. Trimming took off 5 bases at V and 7 bases at J, with 14 bases between the two ends. Germline CDR1 is MGHRA and CDR2 is YSYEKL. This CDR3 is built from 13 residues. The DNA for the CDR3 is TGCGCCAGCAGCTCCGTGGAGGCCGGTGGCTACACCTTC. It specifies CASSSVEAGGYTF.

This clonotype appeared a few times. The chain couples TRBV27 to TRBJ2-7; 7 bases map to TRBD1. The V and J ends lost 2 bases and 3 bases, in that order; junction bases with no gene match: 19. Germline loops: CDR1 MNHEY, CDR2 SMNVEV (reference sequence). CDR3 length equals 19 residues. In DNA, the CDR3 is TGTGCCAGCAGTTTAGGGATGCCGAGCCTCCGGGACAGACTCTACGAGCAGTACTTC. This sequence encodes CASSLGMPSLRDRLYEQYF.

For the CDR3, the DNA is TGTGCCACCAACGGGGACAATGAGCAGTTCTTC. This codes for CATNGDNEQFF. V and J are TRBV24-1 and TRBJ2-1; tentative D call: TRBD2 (5 bases). This CDR3 contains 11 residues. The germline V gene has CDR1 KGHDR and CDR2 SFDVKD. V was clipped by 8 bases and J by 5 bases, with 6 bases between them.

The rearrangement uses TRBV5-6 and TRBJ2-7, with a tentative D call TRBD1 (5 bases). V shed 1 base and J shed 2 bases, with 16 bases lying between them. The CDR3 has 16 residues. CDR1 and CDR2 (germline): SGHDT, YYEEEE. The CDR3 sequence is CASSLSPNRFAYEQYF. The DNA for the CDR3 is TGTGCCAGCAGCTTGTCGCCAAACAGGTTCGCCTACGAGCAGTACTTC.

The rearrangement joins TRBV6-5 to TRBJ1-2; TRBD1 matches at 7 bases. Germline lookup yields CDR1 MNHEY and CDR2 SVGAGI. Trimming removed 2 bases from V and 4 bases from J; junction bases left unmatched: 10. CDR3 length equals 16 residues. The DNA of the CDR3 is TGTGCCAGCAGTTACGTTGGACAGGACACCCGCTATGGCTACACCTTC. It encodes CASSYVGQDTRYGYTF.

This chain links TRBV12-3 or TRBV12-4 with TRBJ2-3; TRBD2 agrees at 14 bases. Trimming cost V 5 bases and J 2 bases; bases outside gene matches: 12. The CDR3 is 19 amino acids. The CDR3 sequence: CASSPGTSGSGGLTDTQYF. In DNA, the CDR3 is TGTGCCAGCAGTCCGGGGACTAGCGGGAGTGGGGGACTCACAGATACGCAGTATTTT.

The chain combines TRBV7-9 with TRBJ2-3; D not resolved. V dropped 2 bases and J dropped 2 bases, with 8 bases sitting between them. The CDR3 extends over 14 amino acids. CDR1 SEHNR and CDR2 FQNEAQ come from the germline V gene (reference sequence). CDR3 loop: CASSLRAPTDTQYF. CDR3 coding DNA: TGTGCCAGCAGCTTACGTGCACCCACAGATACGCAGTATTTT.

Only a few counts were recorded for this clonotype. DNA for the CDR3: TGTGCCAGCAGCGGCTCGGACTACTCTGGAAACACCATATATTTT. It yields the protein CASSGSDYSGNTIYF. The V call is TRBV7-2, the J call TRBJ1-3, with D hard to call. The CDR3 totals 15 residues. Germline values: CDR1 SGHTA, CDR2 FQGNSA. V was clipped by 5 bases and J by 0 bases, with 11 bases between them.